The clone carrying this T cell receptor beta chain was counted at least ten times. Its antigen remains unidentified. The data derive from a study of T cells in Graves' hyperthyroidism and ophthalmopathy. Study-wide results and limits: The model predicted ophthalmopathy a median roughly 6.5 months before onset.

The ends lost 4 bases at V and 4 bases at J; junction bases unmatched: 5. CDR3 size: 15 residues. Every diagnosis used clinical symptoms, serum thyroxine and TRAb, thyroid ultrasound and orbital computed tomography. The source material, RNA transcripts, was used to amplify TCR beta CDR3 regions. HTBI primers were the set used in a first-round RT-PCR of the TCR CDR3. Each CDR3 protein is one row after TCRdb ran MiXCR on the multiplex PCR reads. The sample yields around 520,000 distinct CDR3 sequences, approximately 14% seen once. This TCR was sampled from a woman in her thirties or forties with Graves' hyperthyroidism. The chain carries TRBV12-3 or TRBV12-4 and TRBJ2-1; 9 bases line up with TRBD2. Sequenced material: blood. CDR3 protein: CASSSGSGRYNEQFF. DNA for the CDR3: TGTGCCAGCAGTTCTGGGAGCGGGAGGTACAATGAGCAGTTCTTC.